This T cell receptor beta chain was recovered during a study of OX40 agonist ivuxolimab in advanced cancers. This clone was counted once. The CDR3 extends over 15 amino acids. V was shortened by 5 bases and J by 4 bases, with 17 bases between the two germline ends. The germline CDR1 and CDR2 sequences are SGHNT and YENEEA. Data came from immunoSEQ multiplex PCR; TCRdb stores just in-frame clones and leaves some out. The table lists about 70,000 clones, about 81% of them singletons. The TCR comes from an adult with an advanced solid tumor such as melanoma, head and neck, liver or kidney cancer. This chain connects TRBV11-3 to TRBJ2-5; D possibly matches TRBD1 or TRBD2 (5 bases each). Sequenced material: CD4+ or CD8+ T cells sorted from blood, taken in a trial of the OX40 agonist ivuxolimab. CDR3 in DNA: TGTGCCAGCAGCCCGAGGGTCCCGAGGGGAGAGACCCAGTACTTC. It encodes CASSPRVPRGETQYF.